The 18 T cell receptor beta chains below come from one sample, sequenced in a study of blood T cell repertoires in COVID-19. TCRdb's copy holds only in-frame clones and misses some; the assay was immunoSEQ multiplex PCR. The profile covers 25,000 to 35,000 clones, with about 79% appearing a single time and 13% taken by the ten largest. The sequencing input was peripheral blood. These receptors all come from a human donor in a cohort sampled during active COVID-19.

This sequence joins TRBV7-8 and TRBJ2-1; D possibly corresponds to TRBD1 (6 bases). V lost 2 bases to trimming and J lost 4 bases, with 18 bases between them. Germline CDR1 is SGHVS and CDR2 is FQNEAQ. The length of the CDR3 is 17 residues. CDR3 DNA sequence: TGTGCCAGCAGCTTAAGGGTTCCCGGGACATTTTACAATGAGCAGTTCTTC. Translation gives CASSLRVPGTFYNEQFF.

The rearrangement links TRBV7-2 to TRBJ2-5; TRBD2 matches 10 bases. Trimming at V came to 1 base and at J to 2 bases, leaving 4 bases not matched to a gene. This CDR3 contains 16 residues. The germline CDR1 and CDR2 sequences are SGHTA and FQGNSA. The CDR3, as DNA: TGTGCCAGCAGCTTAGGGCTAGCGGGGGAGCAAGAGACCCAGTACTTC. Protein sequence: CASSLGLAGEQETQYF.

The rearrangement joins TRBV2 to TRBJ1-3; 9 nucleotides align to TRBD1. The CDR3 extends over 13 amino acids. J lost 4 bases, V lost 8 bases, and 3 bases had no gene match. CDR1 and CDR2 from the germline V gene are SNHLY and FYNNEI. CDR3 DNA sequence: TGTGCCAGCGGACAGGGGCCCGGAAACACCATATATTTT. Translated, it gives CASGQGPGNTIYF.

This clone was counted once. The chain couples TRBV5-1 to TRBJ2-7; 10 bases fit TRBD1. This CDR3 is built from 15 residues. Germline CDR1 and CDR2: SGHRS and YFSETQ. V shed 4 bases, J shed 2 bases, and the junction held 6 bases outside the gene matches. DNA for the CDR3: TGCGCCAGCAGCAGGGGGACAGGGGACGCCTACGAGCAGTACTTC. As protein: CASSRGTGDAYEQYF.

The chain recombines TRBV4-2 with TRBJ2-3, with D possibly TRBD1 on 5 matching bases. This CDR3 is 14 amino acids long. Trimming removed 3 bases from V and 2 bases from J, with 9 bases in between. CDR1 is LGHNA, CDR2 YNFKEQ, per germline. CDR3 amino acids: CASSQDTDTDTQYF. The CDR3 region has the DNA TGTGCCAGCAGCCAGGACACAGACACAGATACGCAGTATTTT.

The rearrangement links TRBV9 to TRBJ1-3, with 9 bases aligning to TRBD1. The J segment lost 1 base and the V segment lost 3 bases, leaving 5 bases of the junction unmatched. The CDR3 sequence is 16 residues long. Germline loops: CDR1 SGDLS, CDR2 YYNGEE. CDR3 in amino acids: CASSGTGVPSGNTIYF. The CDR3 DNA is TGTGCCAGCAGCGGGACAGGGGTGCCGTCTGGAAACACCATATATTTT.

The V call is TRBV6-5, the J call TRBJ1-5; D possibly corresponds to TRBD1 (5 bases). V was shortened by 5 bases and J by 4 bases, with 12 bases between the two germline ends. CDR3 length: 14 residues. Germline V gene data show CDR1 as MNHEY and CDR2 as SVGAGI. CDR3 coding DNA: TGTGCCAGCAGTCCCCAGACAGAGAATCAGCCCCAGCATTTT. It yields the protein CASSPQTENQPQHF.

The V gene is TRBV6-4, the J gene TRBJ2-1; 7 nucleotides align to TRBD2. Trimming took 8 bases from V and 7 from J; bases not matched to a gene: 8. The germline V gene encodes CDR1 MRHNA and CDR2 SNTAGT. The CDR3 runs 13 residues. CDR3: CASAAGEVNEQFF. CDR3 sequence (DNA): TGTGCCAGCGCGGCGGGGGAGGTGAATGAGCAGTTCTTC.

This clone was detected only once. V and J are TRBV19 and TRBJ1-1; D gene uncertain. Germline V gene lookup returns CDR1 LNHDA and CDR2 SQIVND (reference sequence). The V end was cut by 9 bases, the J end by 0 bases, with 11 bases between. The CDR3 has 13 residues. As DNA, the CDR3 is TGTGCCAGAGGGAGGGTAGTGAACACTGAAGCTTTCTTT. Residues: CARGRVVNTEAFF.

The chain combines TRBV27 with TRBJ2-5; TRBD1 agrees at 8 bases. The junction had 9 bases not matched to a gene; V was cut back by 4 bases and J by 5 bases. The CDR3 spans 15 residues. Germline-derived CDR1 and CDR2 are MNHEY and SMNVEV (reference sequence). In DNA form, the CDR3 reads TGTGCCAGCAGTTCCGGACAGGGATTGTGGGAGACCCAGTACTTC. Protein sequence: CASSSGQGLWETQYF.

The genes are TRBV7-8 and TRBJ1-3, with 7 nucleotides matching TRBD1. Germline V gene lookup returns CDR1 SGHVS and CDR2 FQNEAQ. The V gene end was trimmed by 0 bases and the J gene end by 0 bases; junction bases not matched to a gene: 5. The CDR3 sequence is 17 residues long. The CDR3 nucleotides read TGTGCCAGCAGCTTAGCCCCAGGGGGGAACTCTGGAAACACCATATATTTT. The encoded protein is CASSLAPGGNSGNTIYF.

The chain combines TRBV28 with TRBJ2-2, with D possibly TRBD2 on 7 matching bases. The germline V gene encodes CDR1 MDHEN and CDR2 SYDVKM. The CDR3 extends over 14 amino acids. V lost 7 bases, J lost 2 bases, and 11 bases lay in between. The DNA for the CDR3 is TGTGCCAGCACTTCGGGGGGCAACACCGGGGAGCTGTTTTTT. Protein sequence: CASTSGGNTGELFF.

The rearrangement uses TRBV3-1 (or the pseudogene TRBV3-2) and TRBJ2-7; 7 bases map to TRBD2. The CDR3 has 14 amino acids. Germline CDR1 reads LGHDT; CDR2 reads YNNKEL (reference sequence). The trim removed 0 bases at V and 3 bases at J, leaving 2 bases unmatched. The CDR3 region is CASSQEPSGYEQYF. The CDR3 nucleotides read TGTGCCAGCAGCCAAGAGCCTAGCGGCTACGAGCAGTACTTC.

This clone has more than one count but fewer than ten. The genes are TRBV3-1 (or the pseudogene TRBV3-2) and TRBJ1-2; D uncertain. Germline V gene lookup returns CDR1 LGHDT and CDR2 YNNKEL (reference sequence). The germline V and J ends were trimmed by 3 bases and 7 bases, with 12 bases remaining between them. The CDR3 is 13 amino acids. The CDR3 region has the DNA TGTGCCAGCAGCCAGACTGCAACTCCTGGCTACACCTTC. This translates into CASSQTATPGYTF.

CDR3 nucleotide sequence: TGTGCCAGCAGCAGGGACAGGAACACCGGGGAGCTGTTTTTT. It is translated as CASSRDRNTGELFF. The J gene is TRBJ2-2, the V gene TRBV3-1 (or the pseudogene TRBV3-2), with 7 bases aligning to TRBD1. The CDR3 totals 14 residues. V was clipped by 5 bases and J by 1 base; unmatched bases: 1. Germline values: CDR1 LGHDT, CDR2 YNNKEL (reference sequence).

The chain employs TRBV7-2 and TRBJ1-2, with D uncertain. The CDR3 runs 13 residues. Trimming pared 4 bases from V and 8 bases from J, leaving 14 bases between. Germline V gene sequence: CDR1 SGHTA, CDR2 FQGNSA. CDR3 loop: CASSSGRGEGYTF. CDR3 in DNA: TGTGCCAGCAGCTCTGGTCGGGGTGAAGGCTACACCTTC. The full variable domain, its missing parts supplied by reference TRBV7-2 and TRBJ1-2, is GAGVSQSPSNKVTEKGKDVELRCDPISGHTALYWYRQSLGQGLEFLIYFQGNSAPDKSGLPSDRFSAERTGGSVSTLTIQRTQQEDSAVYLCASSSGRGEGYTFGSGTRLTVV.

The rearrangement joins TRBV28 to TRBJ1-2, with 9 bases matching TRBD1. The CDR3 is 13 amino acids. Looked up from germline, CDR1 is MDHEN and CDR2 is SYDVKM. Unmatched junction bases numbered 0, after V lost 5 bases and J lost 2 bases. The CDR3 is CASSDRGNYGYTF. CDR3 DNA sequence: TGTGCCAGCAGTGACAGGGGGAACTATGGCTACACCTTC.

The chain carries TRBV6-5 and TRBJ2-7, with 14 bases fitting TRBD2. The germline V gene has CDR1 MNHEY and CDR2 SVGAGI. The CDR3 loop spans 15 amino acids. Trimming removed 0 bases from V and 6 bases from J; junction bases left unmatched: 1. The CDR3 region is CASSYSGLAGGEQYF. CDR3 DNA sequence: TGTGCCAGCAGTTACTCAGGACTAGCGGGGGGCGAGCAGTACTTC.